Sequencing of this T cell receptor beta chain was carried out in a study of graft-versus-host responses after intestinal transplantation. About the research overall: Each patient got anti-thymocyte globulin induction, then tacrolimus and steroids for roughly 3 years. Study observations and caveats: Declining HvG levels early post-transplant were linked to peak circulating GvH clone levels.

Repertoires were generated with immunoSEQ multiplex PCR, while TCRdb's copy carries only in-frame clones and drops some. This table holds about 100,000 clones, 87% found once. With respect to this clone: What it binds is not known.

The CDR3 is 15 amino acids. Germline assignment: CDR1 SQVTM and CDR2 ANQGSEA. V lost 5 bases to trimming and J lost 2 bases, with 16 bases between them. This TCR came from a human donor who was the organ donor for an intestinal transplant. The gene calls are TRBV29-1 and TRBJ1-3; TRBD1 might be the D (6 bases). Sequenced material: unstimulated CD4+ T cells sorted from spleen or lymph node cells, taken before transplant. The CDR3 is CSVQLVGGPGNTIYF. In DNA form, the CDR3 reads TGCAGCGTTCAACTCGTAGGGGGACCTGGAAACACCATATATTTT.